The entry below describes one T cell receptor beta chain. The entry originates in a study of blood T cell repertoires in COVID-19. In the study overall: Sites in the United States, Italy and Spain provided acute and convalescent COVID-19 samples. PBMCs, B-cell-depleted T cells, or T cells were the source of the cDNA or gDNA that made up the material.

As processed by the authors: Reference gene primer amplification gave estimated nucleated cell counts. Here immunoSEQ multiplex PCR was the method, and the copy in TCRdb shows in-frame clones only, minus some. For V, J and clone size, that table is used; D and trimming come from the DNA. The data hold 220,000 or so clones, with approximately 83% observed a single time. This sequence originates from a woman in her thirties who had recovered from COVID-19. The specimen sequenced was peripheral blood.

CDR3 protein: CASSSGTYNSPLHF. Written as DNA, the CDR3 is TGTGCCAGCAGCTCAGGGACTTATAATTCACCCCTCCACTTT. The J gene is TRBJ1-6, the V gene TRBV5-6; D may be TRBD1 (5 bases). This CDR3 has 14 residues. From germline, CDR1 is SGHDT and CDR2 YYEEEE. Trimming pared 3 bases from V and 4 bases from J, leaving 8 bases between.